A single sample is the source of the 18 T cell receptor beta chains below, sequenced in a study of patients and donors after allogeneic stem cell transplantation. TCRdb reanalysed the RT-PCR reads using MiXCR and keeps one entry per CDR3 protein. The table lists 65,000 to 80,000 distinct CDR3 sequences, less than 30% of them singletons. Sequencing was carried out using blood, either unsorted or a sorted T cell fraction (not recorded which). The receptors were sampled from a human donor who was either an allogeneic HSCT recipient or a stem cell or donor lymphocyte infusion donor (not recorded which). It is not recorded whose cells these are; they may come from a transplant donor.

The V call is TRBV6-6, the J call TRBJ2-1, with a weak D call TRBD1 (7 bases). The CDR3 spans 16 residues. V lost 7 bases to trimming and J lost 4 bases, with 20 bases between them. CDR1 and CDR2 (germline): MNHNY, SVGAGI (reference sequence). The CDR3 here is CASTHSVSGGYNEQFF. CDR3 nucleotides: TGTGCCAGCACTCATAGTGTGTCAGGGGGGTACAATGAGCAGTTCTTC.

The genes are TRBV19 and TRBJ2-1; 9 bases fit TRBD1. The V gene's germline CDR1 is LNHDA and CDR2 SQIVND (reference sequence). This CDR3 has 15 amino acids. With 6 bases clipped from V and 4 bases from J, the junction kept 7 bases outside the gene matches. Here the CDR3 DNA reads TGTGCCAGTAGCCCCCGGGACAGGGATTACAATGAGCAGTTCTTC. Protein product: CASSPRDRDYNEQFF.

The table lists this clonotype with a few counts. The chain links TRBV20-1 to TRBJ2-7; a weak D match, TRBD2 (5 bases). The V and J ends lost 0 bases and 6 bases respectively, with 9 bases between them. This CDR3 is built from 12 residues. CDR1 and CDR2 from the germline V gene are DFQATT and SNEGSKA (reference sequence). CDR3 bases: TGCAGTGCTAGAGATCTAGCTTCCGAGCAGTACTTC. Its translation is CSARDLASEQYF.

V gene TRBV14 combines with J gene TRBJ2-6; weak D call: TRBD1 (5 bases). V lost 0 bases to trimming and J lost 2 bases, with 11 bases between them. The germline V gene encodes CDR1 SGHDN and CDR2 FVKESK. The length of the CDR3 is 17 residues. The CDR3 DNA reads TGTGCCAGCAGCCAAGATAAAACGACAGCTGGGGCCAACGTCCTGACTTTC. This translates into CASSQDKTTAGANVLTF.

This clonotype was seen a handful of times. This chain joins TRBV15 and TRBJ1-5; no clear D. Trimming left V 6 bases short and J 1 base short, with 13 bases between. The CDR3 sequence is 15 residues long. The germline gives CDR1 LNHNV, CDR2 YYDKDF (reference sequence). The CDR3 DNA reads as TGTGCCACCAGTAGGACCGCCGGGAGCAATCAGCCCCAGCATTTT. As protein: CATSRTAGSNQPQHF.

As DNA, the CDR3 is TGCGCCAGCAGCCAAAGAAACCAGGACAGGGCGGCGAATGGCTACACCTTC. Translated: CASSQRNQDRAANGYTF. The chain employs TRBV4-1 and TRBJ1-2, with 8 bases that match TRBD1. Trimming cost V 2 bases and J 6 bases; bases outside gene matches: 14. This CDR3 is built from 17 residues. CDR1 is MGHRA and CDR2 is YSYEKL in the germline V gene.

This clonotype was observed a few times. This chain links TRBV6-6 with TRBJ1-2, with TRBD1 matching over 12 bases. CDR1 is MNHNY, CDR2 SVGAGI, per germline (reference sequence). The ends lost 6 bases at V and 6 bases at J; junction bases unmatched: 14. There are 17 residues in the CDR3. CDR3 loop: CASSRGQGANTAHGYTF. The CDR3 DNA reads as TGTGCCAGCAGCAGGGGACAGGGGGCGAACACCGCCCATGGCTACACCTTC.

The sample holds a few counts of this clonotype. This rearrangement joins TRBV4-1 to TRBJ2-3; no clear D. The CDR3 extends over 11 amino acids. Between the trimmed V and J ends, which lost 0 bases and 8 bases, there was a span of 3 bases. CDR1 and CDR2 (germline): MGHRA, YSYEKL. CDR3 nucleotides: TGCGCCAGCAGCCAAGATCGTACGCAGTATTTT. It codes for CASSQDRTQYF.

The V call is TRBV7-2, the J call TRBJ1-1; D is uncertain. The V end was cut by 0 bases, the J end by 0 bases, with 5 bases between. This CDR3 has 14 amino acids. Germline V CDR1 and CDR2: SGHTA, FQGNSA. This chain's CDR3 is CASSLAKLNTEAFF. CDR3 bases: TGTGCCAGCAGCTTAGCCAAGCTGAACACTGAAGCTTTCTTT.

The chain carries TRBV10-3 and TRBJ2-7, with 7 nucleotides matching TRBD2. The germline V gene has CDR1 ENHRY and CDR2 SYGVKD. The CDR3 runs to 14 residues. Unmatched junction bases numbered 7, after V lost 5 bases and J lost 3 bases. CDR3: CAISSGDTYYEQYF. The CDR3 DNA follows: TGTGCCATCAGTAGCGGGGATACCTACTACGAGCAGTACTTC.

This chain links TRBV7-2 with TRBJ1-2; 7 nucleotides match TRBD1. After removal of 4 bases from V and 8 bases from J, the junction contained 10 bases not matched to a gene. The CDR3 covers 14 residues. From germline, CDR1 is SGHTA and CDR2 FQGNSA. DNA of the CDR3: TGTGCCAGCAGCTCGGGACAGCAAAGCGGGGGCTACACCTTC. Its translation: CASSSGQQSGGYTF.

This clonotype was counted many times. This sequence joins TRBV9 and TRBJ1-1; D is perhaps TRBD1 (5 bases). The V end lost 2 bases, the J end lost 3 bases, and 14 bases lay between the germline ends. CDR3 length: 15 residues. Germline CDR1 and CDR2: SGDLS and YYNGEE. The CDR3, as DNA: TGTGCCAGCAGCGTGAAAGGGACGTCTTACACTGAAGCTTTCTTT. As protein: CASSVKGTSYTEAFF.

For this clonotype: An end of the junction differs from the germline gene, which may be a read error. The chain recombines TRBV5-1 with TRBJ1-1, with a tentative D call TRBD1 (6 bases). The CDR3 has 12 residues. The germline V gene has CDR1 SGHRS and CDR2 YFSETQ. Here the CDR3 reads CACSSDSEKAFF. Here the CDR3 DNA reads TGCGCCTGCAGCTCGGACAGTGAAAAAGCTTTCTTT. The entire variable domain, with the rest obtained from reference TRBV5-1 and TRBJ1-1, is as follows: KAGVTQTPRYLIKTRGQQVTLSCSPISGHRSVSWYQQTPGQGLQFLFEYFSETQRNKGNFPGRFSGRQFSNSRSEMNVSTLELGDSALYLCACSSDSEKAFFGQGTRLTVV.

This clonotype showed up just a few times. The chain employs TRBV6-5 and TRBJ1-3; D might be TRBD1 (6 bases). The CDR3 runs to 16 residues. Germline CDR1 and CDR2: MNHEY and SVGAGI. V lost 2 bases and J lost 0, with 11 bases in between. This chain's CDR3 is CASSYQGLSSGNTIYF. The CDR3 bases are TGTGCCAGCAGTTACCAGGGGCTGAGCTCTGGAAACACCATATATTTT.

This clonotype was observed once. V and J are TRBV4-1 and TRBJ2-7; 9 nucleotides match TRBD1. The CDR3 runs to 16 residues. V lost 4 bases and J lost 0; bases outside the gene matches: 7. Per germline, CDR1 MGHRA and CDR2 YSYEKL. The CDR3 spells CASSRGQGPHSYEQYF. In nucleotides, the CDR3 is TGCGCCAGCAGCCGGGGACAGGGTCCCCACTCCTACGAGCAGTACTTC.

CDR3 sequence (DNA): TGCAGTGCTAGCCCGAGCACCCCCTACGAGCAGTACTTC. Translating gives CSASPSTPYEQYF. This chain connects TRBV20-1 to TRBJ2-7, with D unresolved. Germline V gives CDR1 DFQATT, CDR2 SNEGSKA (reference sequence). V lost 3 bases and J lost 2, with 11 bases in between. The CDR3 totals 13 residues.

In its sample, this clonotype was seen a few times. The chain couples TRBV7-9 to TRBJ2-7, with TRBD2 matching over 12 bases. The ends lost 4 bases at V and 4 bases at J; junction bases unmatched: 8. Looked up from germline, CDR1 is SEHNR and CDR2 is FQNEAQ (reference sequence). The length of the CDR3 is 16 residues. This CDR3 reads CASSSSLTSGSYEQYF. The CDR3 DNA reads TGTGCCAGCAGCTCGAGCCTGACTAGCGGGAGTTACGAGCAGTACTTC.

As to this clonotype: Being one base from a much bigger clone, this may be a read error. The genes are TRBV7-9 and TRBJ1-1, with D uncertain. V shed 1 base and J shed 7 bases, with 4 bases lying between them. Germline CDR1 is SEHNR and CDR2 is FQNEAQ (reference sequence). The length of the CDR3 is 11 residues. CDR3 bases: TGTGCCAGCAGCTTAGACGGTGAAGCTTTCTTT. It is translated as CASSLDGEAFF.